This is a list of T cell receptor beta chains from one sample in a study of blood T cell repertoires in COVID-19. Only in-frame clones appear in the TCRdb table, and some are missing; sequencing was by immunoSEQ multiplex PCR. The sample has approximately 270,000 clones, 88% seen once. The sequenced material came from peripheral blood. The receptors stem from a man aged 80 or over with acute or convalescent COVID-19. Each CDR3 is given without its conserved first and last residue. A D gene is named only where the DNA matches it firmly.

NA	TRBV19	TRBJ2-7	ASSTPRGRYGGEQY
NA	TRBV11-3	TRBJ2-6	ASSLGGGGSSGANVLT
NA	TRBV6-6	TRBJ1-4	ASSYSGGDEKLF
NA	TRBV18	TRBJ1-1	ASSPQAEMNTEAF
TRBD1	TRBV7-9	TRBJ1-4	ASSENRGRANEKLF
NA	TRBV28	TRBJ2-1	ASSRPGVPYNEQF
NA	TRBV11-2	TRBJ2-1	ASSLRRGSSYNEQF
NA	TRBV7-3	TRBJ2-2	ASSLGGAGTGELF
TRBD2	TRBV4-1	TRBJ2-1	ASSQASGSSYNEQF
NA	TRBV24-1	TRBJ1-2	ATSDLTGLNGYT
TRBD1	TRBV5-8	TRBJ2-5	ASSLGEQTGVRETQY
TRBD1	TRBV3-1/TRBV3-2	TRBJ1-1	ASSHNRGTEAF
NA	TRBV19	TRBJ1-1	ASSIGGTNTEAF
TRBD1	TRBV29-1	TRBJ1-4	SVGVFSGTGVEKLF
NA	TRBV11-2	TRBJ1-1	ASSRYLAGMNTEAF
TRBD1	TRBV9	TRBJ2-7	ASSVNPGQGDEQY
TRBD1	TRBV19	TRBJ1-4	ASSISGQVEKLF
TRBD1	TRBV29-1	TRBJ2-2	SVEDRTGNTGELF
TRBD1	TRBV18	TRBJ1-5	ASSGTGYNQPQH
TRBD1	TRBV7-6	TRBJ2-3	ASSLDSQGAADTQY
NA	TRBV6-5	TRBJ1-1	ASSYSGTRMNTEAF
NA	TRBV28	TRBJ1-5	ASRRGSAGRSNQPQH
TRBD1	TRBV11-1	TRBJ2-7	ASSRRQGYEQY
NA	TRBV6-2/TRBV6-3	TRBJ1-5	ASSFGTSNNQPQH
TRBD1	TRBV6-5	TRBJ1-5	ATDRGGNQPQH
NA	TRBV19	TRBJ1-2	AVQENYGYT
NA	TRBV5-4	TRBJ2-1	ASSSNQGWNEQF
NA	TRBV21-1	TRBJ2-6	ASSKSSCRGGLSGANVLT
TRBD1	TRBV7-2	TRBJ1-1	ASSSKTRGRLGAF
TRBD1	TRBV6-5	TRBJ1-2	ASVWDRVTSGYT
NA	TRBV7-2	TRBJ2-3	ASCWTRGDTQY
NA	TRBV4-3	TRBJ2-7	ASSQELDSLTYEQY
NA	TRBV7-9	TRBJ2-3	ASSLWSDTQY
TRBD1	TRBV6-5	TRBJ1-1	ASSWDRTNTEAF
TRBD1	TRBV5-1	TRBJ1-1	ASSYGQGATEAF
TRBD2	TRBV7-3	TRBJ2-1	ASSLLAGAGFNEQF
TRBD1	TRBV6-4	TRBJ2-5	ASSETGGVEETQY
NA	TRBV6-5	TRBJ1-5	ASTTGVRGNQPQH
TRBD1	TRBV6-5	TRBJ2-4	ASRDRQNIQY
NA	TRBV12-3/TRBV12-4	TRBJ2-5	ASSILGTQY
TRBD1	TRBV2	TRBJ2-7	ASSENSRTGEREQY
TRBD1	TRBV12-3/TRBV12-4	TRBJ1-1	ASRGDRATEAF
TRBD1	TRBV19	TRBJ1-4	ASSMTGTNEKLF
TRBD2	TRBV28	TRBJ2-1	ASSWGTSDNEQF
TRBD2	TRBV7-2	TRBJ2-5	ASRTSGVQETQY
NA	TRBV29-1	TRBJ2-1	SVPTPGYNEQF
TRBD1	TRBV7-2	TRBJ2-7	ASSLAGTAQQY
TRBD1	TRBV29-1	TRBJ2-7	SVEGGPGQTYEQY
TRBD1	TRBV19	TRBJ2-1	ASTQGSRSYNEQF
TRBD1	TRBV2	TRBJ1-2	ASSERTGWSSGYT
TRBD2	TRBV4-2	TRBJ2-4	ASSQDRSGGAKNIQY
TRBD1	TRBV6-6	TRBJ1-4	ASSSPGQGNEKLF
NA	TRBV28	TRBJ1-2	ATQGNYGYT
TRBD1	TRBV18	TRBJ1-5	ASSPGQEPQH
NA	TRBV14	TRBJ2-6	ASSQRLRGGANVLT
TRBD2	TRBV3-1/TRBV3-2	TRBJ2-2	ASGGREGTGELF
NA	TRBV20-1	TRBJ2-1	SASRATGPDNEQF
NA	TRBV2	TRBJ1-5	ASSDQDGVDQPQH
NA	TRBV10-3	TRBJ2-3	AISDIEPRTDTQY
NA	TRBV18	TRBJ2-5	ASSPLAAQETQY